The T cell receptor beta chain under discussion was sequenced for a study of blood T cells in healthy people across ages. The germline V gene has CDR1 WSHSY and CDR2 SAAADI. Trimming shortened V by 3 bases and J by 2 bases, and 10 bases separated the two germline ends. This CDR3 contains 14 residues. PCR was performed a second time for about 6 to 12 cycles using a sample-barcoded 5' primer and a J-beta primer mix. Every sample gave at least 2.5 million paired-end reads containing CDR3. TCRdb reanalysed the 5' RACE reads using MiXCR and keeps one entry per CDR3 protein. The sample lists 450,000 to 600,000 distinct CDR3 sequences, about 29% occurring once. The same specimen was also included in a second study, on T cells of mothers and their children.

The sample consisted of blood. The source is a boy between 2 and 10 years old in good health. The V call is TRBV10-2, the J call TRBJ1-2, with a weak D call TRBD1 (5 bases). For the CDR3, the DNA is TGCGCCAGCAGTGATTCCCCAGGGAACTATGGCTACACCTTC. Translation gives CASSDSPGNYGYTF.